This T cell receptor beta chain was identified in a study of cytomegalovirus exposure and HLA in healthy donors. Comments on this clone: As yet, its antigen is unknown.

V lost 6 bases and J lost 3, with 12 bases in between. The CDR3 is 14 amino acids. Germline CDR1 KGHSH, CDR2 LQKENI. Whole-study findings and limits: Some V segments, including TRBV6-2 and TRBV6-3, were excluded as indistinguishable. In vitro, three CMV-associated chains proved specific for CMV antigens.

PCR used 60 Vbeta primers and 13 Jbeta primers. Profiling relied on immunoSEQ multiplex PCR, and the TCRdb table lists in-frame clones only, not all of them. The table lists about 180,000 clones, around 80% of them singletons, with approximately 1.3% in the top ten. V and J are TRBV18 and TRBJ1-5; no clear D. The sequencing input was PBMCs. This sequence was found in a man aged 18 to 29 in good health and CMV-seronegative. This CDR3 reads CASSLTRYNQPQHF. CDR3 sequence (DNA): TGTGCCAGCTCCTTGACAAGATACAATCAGCCCCAGCATTTT. Full variable domain (remainder filled in from reference TRBV18 and TRBJ1-5): NAGVMQNPRHLVRRRGQEARLRCSPMKGHSHVYWYRQLPEEGLKFMVYLQKENIIDESGMPKERFSAEFPKEGPSILRIQQVVRGDSAAYFCASSLTRYNQPQHFGDGTRLSIL.